This T cell receptor (beta chain) derives from a study of cytomegalovirus exposure and HLA in healthy donors. Study-wide results and caveats: The productive fraction for most TCR beta V segments was about 87% or about 30% in an earlier analysis. With high specificity and sensitivity, the classifier reportedly diagnosed cytomegalovirus status. Several of the most significant clusters appeared, in a later analysis, to be linked to common viral pathogens. TRBV6-2, TRBV6-3 and other indistinguishable V segments were excluded.

PCR employed 60 Vbeta and 13 Jbeta primers. Profiling relied on immunoSEQ multiplex PCR, and the TCRdb table lists in-frame clones only, not all of them. The data show about 190,000 clones, 80% seen once. V shed 7 bases and J shed 8 bases, with 16 bases lying between them. CDR1 and CDR2 (germline): SQVTM, ANQGSEA. The CDR3 contains 12 residues. As for this clone: Its antigen is not known.

The receptor's source is a man in his forties or fifties in good health and CMV-seropositive. The genes are TRBV29-1 and TRBJ2-3; tentatively, D is TRBD2 (7 bases). The sequenced material came from PBMCs. The CDR3 loop reads CSGGLGGGTQYF. Here the CDR3 DNA reads TGCAGCGGCGGACTAGGAGGGGGTACGCAGTATTTT.